This T cell receptor (beta chain) was documented in a study of immune evolution from preneoplasia to lung adenocarcinoma. Patients had resection in Japan or China between the mid-2010s and the late 2010s. Study results and limitations: Top clone frequencies peaked in normal lung, apparently declining through invasive adenocarcinoma. Normal lung had highest clonality; later lesions appeared denser, more diverse.

This CDR3 contains 14 residues. Trimming shortened V by 1 base and J by 1 base, and 7 bases separated the two germline ends. From germline, CDR1 is SGHVS and CDR2 FQNEAQ. As concerns this clone: What it recognizes is unknown.

Profiling relied on immunoSEQ multiplex PCR, and the TCRdb table lists in-frame clones only, not all of them. The sample yields some 4,200 clones, 75% to 85% seen once. The receptor comes from a person aged 65 to 85 with lung adenocarcinoma. Sequences were obtained from FFPE adjacent normal lung tissue. The V and J genes are TRBV7-8 and TRBJ1-1, with D uncertain. Written as DNA, the CDR3 is TGTGCCAGCAGCTTAGTTAGCGGGAACACTGAAGCTTTCTTT. Translation: CASSLVSGNTEAFF.